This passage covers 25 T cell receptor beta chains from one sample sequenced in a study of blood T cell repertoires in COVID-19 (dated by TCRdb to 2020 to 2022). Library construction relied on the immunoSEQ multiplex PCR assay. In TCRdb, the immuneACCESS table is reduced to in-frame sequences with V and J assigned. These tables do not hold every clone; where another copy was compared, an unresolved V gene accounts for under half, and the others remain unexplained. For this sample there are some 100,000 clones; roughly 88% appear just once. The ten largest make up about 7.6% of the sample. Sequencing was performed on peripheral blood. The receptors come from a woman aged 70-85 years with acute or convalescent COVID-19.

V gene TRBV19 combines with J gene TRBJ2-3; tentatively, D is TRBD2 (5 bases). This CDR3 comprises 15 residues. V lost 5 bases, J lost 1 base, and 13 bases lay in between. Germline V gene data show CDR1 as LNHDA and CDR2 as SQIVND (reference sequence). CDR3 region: CASSFKTGGTDTQYF. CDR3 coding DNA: TGTGCCAGTAGTTTCAAAACCGGGGGCACAGATACGCAGTATTTT.

CDR3 amino acids: CASSLSRQNPFQQYF. CDR3 sequence (DNA): TGTGCCAGCAGCTTGAGTAGACAGAACCCTTTCCAGCAGTACTTC. This chain links TRBV5-6 with TRBJ2-7; D perhaps matches TRBD1 (5 bases). V lost 1 base and J lost 8, with 19 bases in between. The CDR3 totals 15 residues. The germline CDR1 and CDR2 sequences are SGHDT and YYEEEE.

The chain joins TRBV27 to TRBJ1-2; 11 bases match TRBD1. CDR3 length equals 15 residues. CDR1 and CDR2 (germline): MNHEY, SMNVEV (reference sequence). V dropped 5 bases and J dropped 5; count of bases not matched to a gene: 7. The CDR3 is CASSPDRGRWYGYTF. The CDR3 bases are TGTGCCAGCAGTCCGGACAGGGGGCGCTGGTATGGCTACACCTTC.

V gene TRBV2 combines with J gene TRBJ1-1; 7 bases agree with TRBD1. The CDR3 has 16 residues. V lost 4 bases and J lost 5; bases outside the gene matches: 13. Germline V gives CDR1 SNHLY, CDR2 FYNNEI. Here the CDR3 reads CASSGFALRGQTEAFF. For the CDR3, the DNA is TGTGCCAGCAGTGGTTTTGCTCTTAGGGGGCAGACTGAAGCTTTCTTT.

The CDR3 bases are TGTGCCAGCAGGATACGGGGGGGGAACTATGGCTACACCTTC. Residues: CASRIRGGNYGYTF. J is TRBJ1-2 and V is TRBV27, with D possibly matching TRBD1 (5 bases). With 6 bases removed from V and 2 bases from J, the gap between germline ends came to 13 bases. The CDR3 loop spans 14 amino acids. In germline, CDR1 is MNHEY, CDR2 SMNVEV (reference sequence).

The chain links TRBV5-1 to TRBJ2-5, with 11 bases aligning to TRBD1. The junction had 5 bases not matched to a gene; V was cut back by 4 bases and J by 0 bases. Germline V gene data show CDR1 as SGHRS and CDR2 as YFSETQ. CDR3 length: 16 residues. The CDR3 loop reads CASSTGTGGYQETQYF. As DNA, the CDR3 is TGCGCCAGCAGCACAGGGACAGGGGGATACCAAGAGACCCAGTACTTC.

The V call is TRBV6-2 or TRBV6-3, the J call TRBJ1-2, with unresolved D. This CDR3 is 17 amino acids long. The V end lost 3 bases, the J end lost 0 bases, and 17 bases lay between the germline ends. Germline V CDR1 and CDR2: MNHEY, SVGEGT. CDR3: CASSYINSVTTNYGYTF. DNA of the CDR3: TGTGCCAGCAGTTATATCAATTCAGTTACTACTAACTATGGCTACACCTTC.

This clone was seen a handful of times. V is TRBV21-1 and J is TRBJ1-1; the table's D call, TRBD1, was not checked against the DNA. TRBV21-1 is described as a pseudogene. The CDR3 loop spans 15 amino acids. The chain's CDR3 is CASLGRTGASSEAFF. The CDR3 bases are TGTGCCAGCCTTGGGCGGACAGGGGCGAGCAGTGAAGCTTTCTTT.

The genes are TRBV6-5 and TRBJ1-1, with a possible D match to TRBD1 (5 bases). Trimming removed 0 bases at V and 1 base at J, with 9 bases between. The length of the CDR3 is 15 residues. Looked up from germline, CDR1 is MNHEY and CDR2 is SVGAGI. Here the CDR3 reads CASSYSGQTNTEAFF. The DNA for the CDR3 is TGTGCCAGCAGTTACTCAGGACAAACGAACACTGAAGCTTTCTTT.

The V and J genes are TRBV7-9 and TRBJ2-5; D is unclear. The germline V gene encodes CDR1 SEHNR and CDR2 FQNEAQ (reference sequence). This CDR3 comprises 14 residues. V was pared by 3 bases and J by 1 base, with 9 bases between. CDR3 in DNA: TGTGCCAGCAGCTTTCAAGCGCTCCAAGAGACCCAGTACTTC. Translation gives CASSFQALQETQYF.

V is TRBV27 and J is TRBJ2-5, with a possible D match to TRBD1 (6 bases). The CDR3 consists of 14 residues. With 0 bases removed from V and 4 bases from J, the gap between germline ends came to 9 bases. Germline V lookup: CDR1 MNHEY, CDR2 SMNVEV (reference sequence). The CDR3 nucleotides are TGTGCCAGCAGTTTATCCCGACAGGCAGAGACCCAGTACTTC. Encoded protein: CASSLSRQAETQYF.

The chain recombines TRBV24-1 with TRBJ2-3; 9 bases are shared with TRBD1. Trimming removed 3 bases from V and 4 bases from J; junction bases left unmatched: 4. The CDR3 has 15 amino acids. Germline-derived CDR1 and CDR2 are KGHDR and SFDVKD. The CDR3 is CATSDPRQGADTQYF. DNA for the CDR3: TGTGCCACCAGTGATCCCCGACAGGGGGCAGATACGCAGTATTTT.

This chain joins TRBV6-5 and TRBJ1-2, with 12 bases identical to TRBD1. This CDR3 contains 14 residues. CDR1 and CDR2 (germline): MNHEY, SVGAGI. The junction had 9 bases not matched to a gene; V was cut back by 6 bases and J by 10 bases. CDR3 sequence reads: CASRGTGGLRDYTF. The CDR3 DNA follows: TGTGCCAGCAGGGGGACAGGGGGCCTCAGAGACTACACCTTC.

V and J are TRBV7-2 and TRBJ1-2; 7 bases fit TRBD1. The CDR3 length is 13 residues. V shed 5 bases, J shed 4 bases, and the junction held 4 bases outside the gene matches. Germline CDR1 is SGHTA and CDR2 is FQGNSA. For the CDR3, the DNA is TGTGCCAGCAGCACCGGGACAGCCTATGGCTACACCTTC. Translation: CASSTGTAYGYTF.

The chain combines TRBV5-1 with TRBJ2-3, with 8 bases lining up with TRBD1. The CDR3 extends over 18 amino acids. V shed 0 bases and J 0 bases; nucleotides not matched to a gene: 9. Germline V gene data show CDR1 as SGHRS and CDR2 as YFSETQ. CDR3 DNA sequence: TGCGCCAGCAGCTTGGGTGGACAGGGAGGATTTAGCACAGATACGCAGTATTTT. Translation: CASSLGGQGGFSTDTQYF.

CDR3 DNA: TGTGCCAGCAGTCCCCAGTACCAAGAGACCCAGTACTTC. Translation gives CASSPQYQETQYF. The chain has TRBV27 and TRBJ2-5, with no clear D. Germline CDR1 and CDR2: MNHEY and SMNVEV (reference sequence). V lost 5 bases and J lost 0, with 7 bases in between. The CDR3 is 13 residues long.

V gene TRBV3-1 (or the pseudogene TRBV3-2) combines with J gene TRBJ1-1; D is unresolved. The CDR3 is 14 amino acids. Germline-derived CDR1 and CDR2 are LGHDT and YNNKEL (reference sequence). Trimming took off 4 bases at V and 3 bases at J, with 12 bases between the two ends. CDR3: CASSPYVRDTEAFF. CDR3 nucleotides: TGTGCCAGCAGCCCCTATGTTAGAGACACTGAAGCTTTCTTT.

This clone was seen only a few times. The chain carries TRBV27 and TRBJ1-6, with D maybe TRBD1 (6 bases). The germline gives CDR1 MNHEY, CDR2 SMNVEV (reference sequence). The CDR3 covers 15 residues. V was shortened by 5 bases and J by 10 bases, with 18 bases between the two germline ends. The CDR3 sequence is CASSRGRGFGSPLHF. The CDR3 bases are TGTGCCAGCAGTAGGGGGAGGGGTTTCGGGTCACCCCTCCACTTT.

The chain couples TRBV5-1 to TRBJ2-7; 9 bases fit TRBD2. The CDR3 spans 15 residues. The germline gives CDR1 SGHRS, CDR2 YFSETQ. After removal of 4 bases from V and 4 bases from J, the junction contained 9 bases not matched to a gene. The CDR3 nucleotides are TGCGCCAGCAGCAGTTTAGCGGGGGCGGGGTACGAGCAGTACTTC. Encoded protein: CASSSLAGAGYEQYF. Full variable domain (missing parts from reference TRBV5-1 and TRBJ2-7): KAGVTQTPRYLIKTRGQQVTLSCSPISGHRSVSWYQQTPGQGLQFLFEYFSETQRNKGNFPGRFSGRQFSNSRSEMNVSTLELGDSALYLCASSSLAGAGYEQYFGPGTRLTVT.

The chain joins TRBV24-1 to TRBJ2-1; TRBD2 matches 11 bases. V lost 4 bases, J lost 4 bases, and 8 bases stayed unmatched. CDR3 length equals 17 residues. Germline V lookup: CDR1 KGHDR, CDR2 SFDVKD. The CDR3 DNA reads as TGTGCCACCAGTGACTCCATACTAGCGGGAGATTACAATGAGCAGTTCTTC. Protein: CATSDSILAGDYNEQFF.

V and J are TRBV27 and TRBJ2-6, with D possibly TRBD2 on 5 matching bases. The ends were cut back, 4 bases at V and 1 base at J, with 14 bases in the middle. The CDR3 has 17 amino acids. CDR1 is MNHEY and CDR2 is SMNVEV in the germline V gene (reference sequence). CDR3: CASSWMVGLSGANVLTF. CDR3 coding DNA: TGTGCCAGCAGTTGGATGGTAGGACTTTCTGGGGCCAACGTCCTGACTTTC.

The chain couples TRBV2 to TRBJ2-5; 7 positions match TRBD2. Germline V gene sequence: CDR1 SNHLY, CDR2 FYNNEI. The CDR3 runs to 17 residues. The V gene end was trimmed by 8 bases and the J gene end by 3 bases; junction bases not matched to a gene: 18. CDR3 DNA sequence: TGTGCCAGCCAAGTAGTCTCCGGGCGGGGGACCGAAGAGACCCAGTACTTC. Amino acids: CASQVVSGRGTEETQYF.

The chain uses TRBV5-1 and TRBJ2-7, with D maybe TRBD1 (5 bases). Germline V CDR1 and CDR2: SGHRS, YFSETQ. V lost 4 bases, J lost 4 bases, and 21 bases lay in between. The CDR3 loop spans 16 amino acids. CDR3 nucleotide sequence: TGCGCCAGCAGCCCTGCCTTGCAGGGAAACCCTTACGAGCAGTACTTC. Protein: CASSPALQGNPYEQYF.

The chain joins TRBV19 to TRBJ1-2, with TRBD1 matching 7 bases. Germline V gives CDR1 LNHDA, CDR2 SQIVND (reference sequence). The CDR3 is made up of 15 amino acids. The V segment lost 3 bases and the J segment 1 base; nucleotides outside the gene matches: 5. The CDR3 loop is CASSIDREINYGYTF. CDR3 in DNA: TGTGCCAGTAGTATTGACAGGGAAATTAACTATGGCTACACCTTC.

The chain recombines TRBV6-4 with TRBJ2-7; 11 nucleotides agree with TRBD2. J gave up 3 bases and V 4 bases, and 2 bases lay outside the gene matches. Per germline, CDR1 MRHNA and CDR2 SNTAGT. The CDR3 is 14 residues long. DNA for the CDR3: TGTGCCAGCAGTGTACTAGCGGGGGACTACGAGCAGTACTTC. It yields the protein CASSVLAGDYEQYF.